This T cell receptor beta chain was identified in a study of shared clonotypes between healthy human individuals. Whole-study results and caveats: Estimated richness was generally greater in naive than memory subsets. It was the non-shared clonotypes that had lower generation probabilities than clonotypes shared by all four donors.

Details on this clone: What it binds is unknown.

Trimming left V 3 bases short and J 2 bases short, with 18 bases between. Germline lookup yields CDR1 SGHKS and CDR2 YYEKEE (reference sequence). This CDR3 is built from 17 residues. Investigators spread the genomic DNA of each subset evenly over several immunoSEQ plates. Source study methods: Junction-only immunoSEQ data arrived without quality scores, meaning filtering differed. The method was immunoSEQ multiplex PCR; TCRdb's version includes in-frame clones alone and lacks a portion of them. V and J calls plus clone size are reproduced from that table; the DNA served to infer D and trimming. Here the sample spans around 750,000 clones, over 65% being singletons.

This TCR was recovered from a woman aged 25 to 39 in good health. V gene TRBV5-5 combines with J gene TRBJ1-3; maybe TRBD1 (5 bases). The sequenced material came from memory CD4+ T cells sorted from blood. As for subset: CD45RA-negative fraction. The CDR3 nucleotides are TGTGCCAGCAGCTCTATCCCCCAAGGACAAACTGGAAACACCATATATTTT. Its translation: CASSSIPQGQTGNTIYF.